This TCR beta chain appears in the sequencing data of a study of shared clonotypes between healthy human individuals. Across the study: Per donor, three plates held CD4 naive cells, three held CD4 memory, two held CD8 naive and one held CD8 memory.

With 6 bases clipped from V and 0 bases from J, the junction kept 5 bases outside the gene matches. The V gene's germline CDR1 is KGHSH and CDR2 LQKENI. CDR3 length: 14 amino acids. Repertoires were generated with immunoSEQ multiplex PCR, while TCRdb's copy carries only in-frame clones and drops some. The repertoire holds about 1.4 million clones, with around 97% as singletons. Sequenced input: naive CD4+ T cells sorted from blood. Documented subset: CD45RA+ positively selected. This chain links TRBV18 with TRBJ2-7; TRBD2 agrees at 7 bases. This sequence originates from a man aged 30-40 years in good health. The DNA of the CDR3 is TGTGCCAGCTCCAAGCCTAGCGGCTCCTACGAGCAGTACTTC. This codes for CASSKPSGSYEQYF.